This TCR beta chain appears in the sequencing data of a study of blood T cell repertoires in COVID-19. Per germline, CDR1 MNHEY and CDR2 SVGAGI. The CDR3 is 16 amino acids. With 2 bases clipped from V and 4 bases from J, the junction kept 4 bases outside the gene matches. As processed by the authors: Estimated nucleated cell counts came from reference gene primer amplification. The protocol was immunoSEQ multiplex PCR, while the TCRdb copy is restricted to in-frame clones and leaves out a portion. V and J calls plus clone size are reproduced from that table; the DNA served to infer D and trimming. The sample holds about 150,000 clones, around 84% seen once. Individuals aged about 18 to 89 years were recruited from fewer than 25 US areas.

This chain uses TRBV6-5 with TRBJ1-6; 8 bases are a match to TRBD1. The TCR sequence derives from a woman between 45 and 65 years old who had been exposed to COVID-19. The source material was PBMCs or T cells enriched from blood (not recorded which). This CDR3 is CASSYATGGYNSPLHF. CDR3 coding DNA: TGTGCCAGCAGTTACGCCACAGGGGGATATAATTCACCCCTCCACTTT.